This record covers a single T cell receptor beta chain. CDR1 MDHEN and CDR2 SYDVKM come from the germline V gene. Trimming at V came to 4 bases and at J to 0 bases, leaving 12 bases not matched to a gene. The CDR3 runs to 18 residues. This sample stems from a study of blood T cell repertoires in COVID-19. Across the study: COVID-19 samples collected from the United States, Italy and Spain covered acute and convalescent phases. Sample material is recorded as cDNA or gDNA derived from T cells, B-cell-depleted T cells, or PBMCs.

Per the original methods: Researchers report that nucleated cell counts were estimated from reference gene primer amplification. Here immunoSEQ multiplex PCR was the method, and the copy in TCRdb shows in-frame clones only, minus some. The V and J calls and clone size are taken from that table; D and trimming were inferred from the DNA. The sample yields 250,000 to 350,000 clones, approximately 90% seen once. The sample consisted of peripheral blood. This rearrangement joins TRBV28 to TRBJ1-2; TRBD1 agrees at 9 bases. The receptor was derived from a woman aged 55-70 years with acute or convalescent COVID-19. The DNA of the CDR3 is TGTGCCAGCAGTTCGTTAGTGGGACAGGGATTAGCTAACTATGGCTACACCTTC. Translating gives CASSSLVGQGLANYGYTF.